This T cell receptor beta chain was profiled in a study of human T cells and chemical hapten exposure. Study summary: Diphenylcyclopropenone, dosed weekly to the scalp, was given to patients throughout the roughly 25-week study. Slight volume differences across pooled libraries mainly accounted for varying per-sample TCR yields.

Whole-study findings and limits: Having alopecia, the donors may differ immunologically from healthy people.

The sample's time point: patch test 1, 2 weeks after DPC sensitization. As to treatment: therapeutic diphenylcyclopropenone sensitization with weekly scalp DPC. People who gave samples had alopecia, were 18 to 70 years old, and were suitable for DPC. This clonotype was found many times. The antigen remains undetermined. TCRdb passed the RACE reads through MiXCR, listing each CDR3 protein once. The sample holds 380,000 or so distinct CDR3 sequences; 4.8% are singletons and the top ten take about 2.2%. CDR3 length equals 15 residues. Germline V gene data show CDR1 as DFQATT and CDR2 as SNEGSKA (reference sequence). V was shortened by 3 bases and J by 3 bases, with 16 bases between the two germline ends.

This chain joins TRBV20-1 and TRBJ2-3; D unresolved. This sequence originates from a woman in her forties or fifties with alopecia areata. Some clones in this sample may be carry-over from other donors' samples. The sample in question was whole blood, obtained in connection with sensitization to the hapten diphenylcyclopropenone (DPC). CDR3 in amino acids: CSASLIASVTDTQYF. As DNA, the CDR3 is TGCAGTGCTAGTCTGATTGCCAGTGTAACAGATACGCAGTATTTT.